The sequence of this T cell receptor beta chain was determined in a study of OX40 agonist ivuxolimab in advanced cancers. Across the study: In this trial design, patients received ivuxolimab intravenously at 0.01 to 10 mg/kg every 2 weeks. General study findings and limits: There were, on average, more expanded clones in CD8+ T cells than in CD4+. No determination was made of the antigen specificity of the expanded peripheral T cells.

To note about this clone: Its antigen remains unidentified.

Profiling relied on immunoSEQ multiplex PCR, and the TCRdb table lists in-frame clones only, not all of them. The sample contains 20,000 to 25,000 clones, 75% to 95% of which appear only once. The material sequenced was CD4+ or CD8+ T cells sorted from blood, taken in a trial of the OX40 agonist ivuxolimab. The origin of this receptor is an adult with an advanced solid tumor such as melanoma, head and neck, liver or kidney cancer.

CDR3 sequence reads: CASSPGTSHEQFF. The CDR3 region has the DNA TGTGCCAGCAGCCCCGGGACTAGCCATGAGCAGTTCTTC. V usage is TRBV7-9 and J usage is TRBJ2-1, with 9 bases aligning to TRBD2. Germline lookup yields CDR1 SEHNR and CDR2 FQNEAQ (reference sequence). The junction had 4 bases not matched to a gene; V was cut back by 5 bases and J by 8 bases. The CDR3 has 13 residues.